This T cell receptor (beta chain) was profiled in a study of liver allograft versus peripheral blood T cells. For the study at large: In transplanted livers, T cell receptor repertoires were compared with those found in the recipients' peripheral blood.

General study points: There were reportedly differences between T cell receptor repertoires inside liver allografts and those in peripheral blood.

In its sample, this clonotype is medium-sized. As yet, its antigen is unknown. V lost 2 bases and J lost 3, with 14 bases in between. Germline values: CDR1 SGHTA, CDR2 FQGNSA. The CDR3 is 15 residues long. MiXCR, applied by TCRdb to the reads, yields one record per CDR3 protein. Of over 10,000 distinct CDR3 sequences in the sample, around 18% were seen once. The receptor was isolated from a human patient who had a liver transplant. Some T cells may originate from the graft donor. The chain uses TRBV7-2 and TRBJ2-7; D uncertain. The CDR3 here is CASSLNPGGGYEQYF. DNA for the CDR3: TGTGCCAGCAGCTTAAACCCCGGTGGTGGCTACGAGCAGTACTTC.